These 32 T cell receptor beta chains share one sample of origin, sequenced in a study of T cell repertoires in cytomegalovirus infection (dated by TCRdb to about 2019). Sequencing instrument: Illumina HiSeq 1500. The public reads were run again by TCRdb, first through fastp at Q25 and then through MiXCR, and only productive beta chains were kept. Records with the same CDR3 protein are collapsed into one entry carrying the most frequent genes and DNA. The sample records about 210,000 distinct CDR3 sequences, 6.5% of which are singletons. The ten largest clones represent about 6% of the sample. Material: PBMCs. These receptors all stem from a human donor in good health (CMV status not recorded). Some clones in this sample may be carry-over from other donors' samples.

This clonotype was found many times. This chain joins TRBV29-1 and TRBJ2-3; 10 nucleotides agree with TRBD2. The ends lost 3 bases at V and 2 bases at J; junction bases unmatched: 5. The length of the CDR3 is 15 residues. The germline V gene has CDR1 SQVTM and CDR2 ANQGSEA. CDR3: CSVETSGLATDTQYF. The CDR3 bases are TGCAGCGTTGAGACTAGCGGGCTTGCCACAGATACGCAGTATTTT.

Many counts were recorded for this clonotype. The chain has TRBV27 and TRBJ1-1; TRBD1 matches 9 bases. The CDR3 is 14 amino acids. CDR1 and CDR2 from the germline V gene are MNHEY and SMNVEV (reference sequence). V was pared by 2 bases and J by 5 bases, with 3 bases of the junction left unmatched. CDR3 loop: CASSLDDRGTEAFF. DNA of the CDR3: TGTGCCAGCAGTTTAGACGACAGGGGGACTGAAGCTTTCTTT.

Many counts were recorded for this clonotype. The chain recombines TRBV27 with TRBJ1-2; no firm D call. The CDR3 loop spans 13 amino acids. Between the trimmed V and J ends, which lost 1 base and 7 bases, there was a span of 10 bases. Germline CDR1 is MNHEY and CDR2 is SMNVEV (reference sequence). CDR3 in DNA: TGTGCCAGCAGTTTATACCCCGGGCGTGGCTACACCTTC. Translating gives CASSLYPGRGYTF.

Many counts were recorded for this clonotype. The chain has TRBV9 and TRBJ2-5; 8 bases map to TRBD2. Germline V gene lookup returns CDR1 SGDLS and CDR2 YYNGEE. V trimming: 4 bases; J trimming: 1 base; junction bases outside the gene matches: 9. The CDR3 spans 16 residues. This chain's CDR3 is CASSPPSGPVQETQYF. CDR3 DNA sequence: TGTGCCAGCAGCCCGCCTAGCGGGCCCGTCCAAGAGACCCAGTACTTC.

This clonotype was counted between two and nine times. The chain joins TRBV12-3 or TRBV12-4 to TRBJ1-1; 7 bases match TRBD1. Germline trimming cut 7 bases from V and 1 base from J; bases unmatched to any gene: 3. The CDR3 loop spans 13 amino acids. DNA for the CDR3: TGTGCCAGCATTGGGACAGAGAACACTGAAGCTTTCTTT. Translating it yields CASIGTENTEAFF.

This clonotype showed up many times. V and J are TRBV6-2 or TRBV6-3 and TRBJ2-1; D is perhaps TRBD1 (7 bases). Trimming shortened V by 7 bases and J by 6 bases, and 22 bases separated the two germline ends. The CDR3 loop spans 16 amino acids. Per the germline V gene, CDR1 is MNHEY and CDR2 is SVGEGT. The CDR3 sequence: CASTREVSGGFNEQFF. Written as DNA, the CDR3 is TGTGCCAGCACCCGCGAAGTGTCAGGGGGGTTCAATGAGCAGTTCTTC.

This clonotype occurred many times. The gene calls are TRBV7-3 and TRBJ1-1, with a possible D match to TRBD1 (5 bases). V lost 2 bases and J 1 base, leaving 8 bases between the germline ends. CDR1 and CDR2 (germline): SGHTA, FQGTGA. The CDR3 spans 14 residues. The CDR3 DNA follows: TGTGCCAGCAGCTTATCGGGACGGAACACTGAAGCTTTCTTT. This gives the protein CASSLSGRNTEAFF.

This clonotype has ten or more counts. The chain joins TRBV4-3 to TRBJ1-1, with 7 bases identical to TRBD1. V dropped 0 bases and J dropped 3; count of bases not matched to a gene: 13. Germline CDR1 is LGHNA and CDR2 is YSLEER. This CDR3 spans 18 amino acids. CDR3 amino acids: CASSQDERGRLADTEAFF. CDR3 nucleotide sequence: TGCGCCAGCAGCCAAGATGAGAGGGGGCGATTAGCGGACACTGAAGCTTTCTTT.

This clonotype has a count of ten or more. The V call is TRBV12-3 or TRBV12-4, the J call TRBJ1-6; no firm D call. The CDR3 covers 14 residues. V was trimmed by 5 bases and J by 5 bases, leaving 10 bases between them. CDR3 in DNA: TGTGCCAGCAGTCTCATGCGGGATAATTCACCCCTCCACTTT. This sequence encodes CASSLMRDNSPLHF.

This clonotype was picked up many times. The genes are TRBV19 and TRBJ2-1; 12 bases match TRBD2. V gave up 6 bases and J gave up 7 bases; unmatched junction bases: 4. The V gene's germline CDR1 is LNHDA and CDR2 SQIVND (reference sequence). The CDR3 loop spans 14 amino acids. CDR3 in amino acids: CASRSLAGGNEQFF. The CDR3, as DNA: TGTGCCAGTAGGAGCCTAGCGGGGGGGAATGAGCAGTTCTTC.

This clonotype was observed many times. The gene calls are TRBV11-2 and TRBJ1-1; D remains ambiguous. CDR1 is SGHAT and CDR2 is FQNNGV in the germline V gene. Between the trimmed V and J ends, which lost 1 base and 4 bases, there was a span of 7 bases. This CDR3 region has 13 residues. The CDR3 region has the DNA TGTGCCAGCAGCTTAGGAGAATTCACTGAAGCTTTCTTT. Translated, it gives CASSLGEFTEAFF.

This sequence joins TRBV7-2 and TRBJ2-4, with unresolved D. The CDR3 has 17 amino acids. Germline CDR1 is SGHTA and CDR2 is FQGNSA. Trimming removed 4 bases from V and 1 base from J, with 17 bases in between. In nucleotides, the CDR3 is TGTGCCAGCAGCTCAAGACTCGATTTACTGGCCAAAAACATTCAGTACTTC. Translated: CASSSRLDLLAKNIQYF. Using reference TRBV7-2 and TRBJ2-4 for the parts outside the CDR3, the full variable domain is GAGVSQSPSNKVTEKGKDVELRCDPISGHTALYWYRQSLGQGLEFLIYFQGNSAPDKSGLPSDRFSAERTGGSVSTLTIQRTQQEDSAVYLCASSSRLDLLAKNIQYFGAGTRLSVL.

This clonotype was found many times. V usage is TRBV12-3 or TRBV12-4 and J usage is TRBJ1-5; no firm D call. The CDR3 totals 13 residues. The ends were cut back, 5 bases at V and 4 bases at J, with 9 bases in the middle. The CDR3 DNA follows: TGTGCCAGCAGTGGGATAAGAAATCAGCCCCAGCATTTT. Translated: CASSGIRNQPQHF.

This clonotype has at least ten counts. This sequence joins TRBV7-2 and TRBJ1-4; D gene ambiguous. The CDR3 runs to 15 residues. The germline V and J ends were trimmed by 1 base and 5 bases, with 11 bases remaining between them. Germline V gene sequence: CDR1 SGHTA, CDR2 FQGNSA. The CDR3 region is CASSLGALPNEKLFF. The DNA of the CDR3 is TGTGCCAGCAGCTTAGGAGCTTTGCCAAATGAAAAACTGTTTTTT.

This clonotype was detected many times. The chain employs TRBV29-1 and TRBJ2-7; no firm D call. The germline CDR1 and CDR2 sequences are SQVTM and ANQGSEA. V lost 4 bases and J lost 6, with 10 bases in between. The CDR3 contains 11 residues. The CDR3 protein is CSVGRAGEQYF. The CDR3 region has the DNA TGCAGCGTTGGACGGGCCGGCGAGCAGTACTTC.

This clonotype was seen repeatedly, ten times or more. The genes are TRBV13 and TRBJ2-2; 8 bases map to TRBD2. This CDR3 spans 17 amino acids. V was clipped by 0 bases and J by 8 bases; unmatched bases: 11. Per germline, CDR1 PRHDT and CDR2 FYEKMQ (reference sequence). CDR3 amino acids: CASSLGPGGTSVGELFF. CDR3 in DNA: TGTGCCAGCAGCTTAGGCCCGGGCGGGACTAGTGTGGGGGAGCTGTTTTTT.

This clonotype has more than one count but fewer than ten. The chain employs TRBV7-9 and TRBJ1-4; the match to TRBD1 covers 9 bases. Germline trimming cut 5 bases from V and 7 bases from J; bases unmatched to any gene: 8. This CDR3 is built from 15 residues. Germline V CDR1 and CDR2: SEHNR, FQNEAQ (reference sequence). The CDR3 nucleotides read TGTGCCAGCAGCGGACCGGGACAGGGACGTGAAAAACTGTTTTTT. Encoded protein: CASSGPGQGREKLFF.

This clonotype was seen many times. DNA of the CDR3: TGTGCCAGCAGCGAGCGAGGCGGGAACACTGAAGCTTTCTTT. Translated, it gives CASSERGGNTEAFF. V gene TRBV2 combines with J gene TRBJ1-1; D gene uncertain. V was trimmed by 6 bases and J by 1 base, leaving 12 bases between them. Germline V gene sequence: CDR1 SNHLY, CDR2 FYNNEI. The CDR3 sequence is 14 residues long.

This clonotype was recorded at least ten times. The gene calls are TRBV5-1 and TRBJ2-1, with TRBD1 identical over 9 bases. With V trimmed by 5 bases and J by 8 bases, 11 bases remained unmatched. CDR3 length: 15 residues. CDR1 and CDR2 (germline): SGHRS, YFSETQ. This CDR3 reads CASRPPGTGNHEQFF. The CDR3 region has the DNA TGCGCCAGCAGGCCACCCGGGACAGGGAACCATGAGCAGTTCTTC.

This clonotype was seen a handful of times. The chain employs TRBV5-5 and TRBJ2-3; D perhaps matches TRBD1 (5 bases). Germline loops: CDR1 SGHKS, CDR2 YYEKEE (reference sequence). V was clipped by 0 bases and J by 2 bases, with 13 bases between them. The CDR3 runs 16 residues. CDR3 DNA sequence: TGTGCCAGCAGCTTGGAGGGGCCCACTGTCACAGATACGCAGTATTTT. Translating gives CASSLEGPTVTDTQYF.

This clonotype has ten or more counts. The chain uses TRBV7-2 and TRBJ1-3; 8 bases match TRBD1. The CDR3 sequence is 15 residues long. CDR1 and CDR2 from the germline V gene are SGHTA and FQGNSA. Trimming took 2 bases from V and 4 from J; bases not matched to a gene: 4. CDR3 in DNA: TGTGCCAGCAGCTTACGCAGGGGGCTCGGAAACACCATATATTTT. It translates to CASSLRRGLGNTIYF.

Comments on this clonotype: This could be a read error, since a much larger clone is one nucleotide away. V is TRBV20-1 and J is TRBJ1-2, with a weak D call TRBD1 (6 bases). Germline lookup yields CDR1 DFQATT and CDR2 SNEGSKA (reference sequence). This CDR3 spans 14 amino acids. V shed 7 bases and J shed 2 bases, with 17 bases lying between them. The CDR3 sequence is CSDLDSSANYGYTF. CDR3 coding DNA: TGCAGTGATTTGGACAGCTCCGCCAACTATGGCTACACCTTC.

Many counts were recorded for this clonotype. CDR3 in DNA: TGTGCCAGCAGTGAACTCTTCGACAGGGGGACGGGAAACACCATATATTTT. Protein sequence: CASSELFDRGTGNTIYF. The rearrangement joins TRBV25-1 to TRBJ1-3, with 9 bases that match TRBD1. The V and J ends lost 2 bases and 4 bases, in that order; junction bases with no gene match: 9. This CDR3 is built from 17 residues. Germline V CDR1 and CDR2: MGHDK, SYGVNS.

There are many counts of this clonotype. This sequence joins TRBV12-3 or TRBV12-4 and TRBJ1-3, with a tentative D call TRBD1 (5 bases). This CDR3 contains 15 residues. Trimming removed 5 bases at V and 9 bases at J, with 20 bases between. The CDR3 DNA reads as TGTGCCAGCAGTCCCCCGGGGGGTATTGGCGCCACCATATATTTT. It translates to CASSPPGGIGATIYF.

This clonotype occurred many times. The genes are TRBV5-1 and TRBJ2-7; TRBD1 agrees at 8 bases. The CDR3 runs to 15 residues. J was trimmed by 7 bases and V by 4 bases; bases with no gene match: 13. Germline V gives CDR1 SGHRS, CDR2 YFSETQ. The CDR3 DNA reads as TGCGCCAGCAGCACTACCGGGACAGGTGGAACGGAGCAGTACTTC. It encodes CASSTTGTGGTEQYF.

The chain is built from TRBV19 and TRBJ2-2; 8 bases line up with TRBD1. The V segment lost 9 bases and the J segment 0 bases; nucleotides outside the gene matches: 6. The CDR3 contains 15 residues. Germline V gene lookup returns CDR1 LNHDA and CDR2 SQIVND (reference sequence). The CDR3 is CASLPGQANTGELFF. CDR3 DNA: TGTGCCAGCCTTCCGGGACAGGCGAACACCGGGGAGCTGTTTTTT.

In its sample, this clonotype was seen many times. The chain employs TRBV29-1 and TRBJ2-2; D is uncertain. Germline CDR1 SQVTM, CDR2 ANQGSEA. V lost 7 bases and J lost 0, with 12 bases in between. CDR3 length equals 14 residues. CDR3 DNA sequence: TGCAGCGCCGGTGAGCTGTCGAACACCGGGGAGCTGTTTTTT. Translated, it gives CSAGELSNTGELFF.

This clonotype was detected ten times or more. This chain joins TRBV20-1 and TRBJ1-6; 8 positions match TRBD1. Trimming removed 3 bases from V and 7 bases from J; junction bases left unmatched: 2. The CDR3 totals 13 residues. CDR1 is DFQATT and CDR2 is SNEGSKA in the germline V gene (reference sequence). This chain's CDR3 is CSARTGENSPLHF. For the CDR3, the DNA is TGCAGTGCTAGGACAGGGGAAAATTCACCCCTCCACTTT.

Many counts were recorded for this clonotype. The CDR3, as DNA: TGTGCCAGCAGCTTGTTATGGCGAAAAACTGAAGCTTTCTTT. Its translation is CASSLLWRKTEAFF. V and J are TRBV5-6 and TRBJ1-1; D is undetermined. From germline, CDR1 is SGHDT and CDR2 YYEEEE. V shed 1 base and J shed 5 bases, with 12 bases lying between them. CDR3 length: 14 residues.

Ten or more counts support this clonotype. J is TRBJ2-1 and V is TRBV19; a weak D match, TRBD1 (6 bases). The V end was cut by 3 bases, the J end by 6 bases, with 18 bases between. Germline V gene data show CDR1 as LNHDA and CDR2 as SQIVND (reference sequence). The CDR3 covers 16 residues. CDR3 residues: CASSILTGQGLNEQFF. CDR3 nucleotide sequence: TGTGCCAGTAGTATTCTCACGGGACAAGGTCTCAATGAGCAGTTCTTC.

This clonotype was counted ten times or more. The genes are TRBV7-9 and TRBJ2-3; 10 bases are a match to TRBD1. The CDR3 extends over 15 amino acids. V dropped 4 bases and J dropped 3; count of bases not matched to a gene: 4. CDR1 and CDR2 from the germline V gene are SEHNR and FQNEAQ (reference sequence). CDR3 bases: TGTGCCAGCAGCTCCGGGGACAGGGGAACAGATACGCAGTATTTT. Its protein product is CASSSGDRGTDTQYF.

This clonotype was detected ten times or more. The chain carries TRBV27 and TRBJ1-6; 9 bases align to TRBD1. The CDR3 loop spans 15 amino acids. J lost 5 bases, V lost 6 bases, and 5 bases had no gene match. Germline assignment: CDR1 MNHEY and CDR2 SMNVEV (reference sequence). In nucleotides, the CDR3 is TGTGCCAGCAGGCCCGGGACAGGGAATAATTCACCCCTCCACTTT. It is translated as CASRPGTGNNSPLHF.